This TCR beta chain originates from a study of blood T cells in healthy people across ages. The use of a sample-barcoded 5' primer and a J-beta primer mix characterized a second PCR of about 7 to 12 cycles. Every cDNA molecule bore a tag from a template-switch adaptor containing 12 random nucleotides. Via MiXCR, TCRdb re-called the 5' RACE reads, giving one row per CDR3 protein. Here the sample spans some 1.1 million distinct CDR3 sequences, approximately 38% being singletons. Germline loops: CDR1 DFQATT, CDR2 SNEGSKA (reference sequence). With V trimmed by 2 bases and J by 4 bases, 7 bases remained unmatched. CDR3 size: 14 residues. This clonotype was seen a few times. The antigen is undetermined. General study points: The study found TCR beta diversity correlated strongly with naive T cell percentage.

The sequenced sample consisted of blood. This TCR derives from a man aged 18 to 29 in good health. The rearrangement joins TRBV20-1 to TRBJ1-2, with TRBD1 matching over 7 bases. The CDR3 spells CSARTLRGVYGYTF. The CDR3 DNA reads TGCAGTGCTAGAACTCTCAGGGGGGTCTATGGCTACACCTTC.